Detailed here is one T cell receptor (beta chain). What it binds is not known. Germline CDR1 LNHDA, CDR2 SQIVND (reference sequence). Between the trimmed V and J ends, which lost 7 bases and 0 bases, there was a span of 10 bases. The CDR3 sequence is 14 residues long. The data originate from a study of OX40 agonist ivuxolimab in advanced cancers. Systemic immunosuppression or a history of autoimmune disease excluded patients. Sampled blood was obtained at baseline, cycle 4 day 1, and cycle 7 day 1. Method: immunoSEQ multiplex PCR; TCRdb's copy keeps in-frame clones and lacks some. The table lists some 65,000 clones, 87% of them singletons, with about 2.7% in the top ten. Study-level points and caveats: Certain nonresponders likewise exhibited a low normalized T-cell clonal expansion.

This TCR was recovered from an adult with an advanced solid tumor such as melanoma, head and neck, liver or kidney cancer. V gene TRBV19 combines with J gene TRBJ2-1; maybe TRBD1 (6 bases). Sample: CD4+ or CD8+ T cells sorted from blood, taken in a trial of the OX40 agonist ivuxolimab. In DNA form, the CDR3 reads TGTGCCAGTATTGGGGGCGACTCCTACAATGAGCAGTTCTTC. This translates into CASIGGDSYNEQFF. The whole variable domain, remainder taken from reference TRBV19 and TRBJ2-1, is DGGITQSPKYLFRKEGQNVTLSCEQNLNHDAMYWYRQDPGQGLRLIYYSQIVNDFQKGDIAEGYSVSREKKESFPLTVTSAQKNPTAFYLCASIGGDSYNEQFFGPGTRLTVL.